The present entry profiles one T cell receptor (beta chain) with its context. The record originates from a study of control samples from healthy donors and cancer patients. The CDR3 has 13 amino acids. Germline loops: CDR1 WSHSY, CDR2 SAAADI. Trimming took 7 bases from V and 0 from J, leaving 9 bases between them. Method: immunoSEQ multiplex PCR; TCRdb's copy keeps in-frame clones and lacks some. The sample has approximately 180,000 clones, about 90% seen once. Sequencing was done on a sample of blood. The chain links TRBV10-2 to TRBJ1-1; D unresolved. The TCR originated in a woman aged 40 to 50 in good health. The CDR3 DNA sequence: TGCGCCAGCACGCACATCATGAACACTGAAGCTTTCTTT. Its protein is CASTHIMNTEAFF.